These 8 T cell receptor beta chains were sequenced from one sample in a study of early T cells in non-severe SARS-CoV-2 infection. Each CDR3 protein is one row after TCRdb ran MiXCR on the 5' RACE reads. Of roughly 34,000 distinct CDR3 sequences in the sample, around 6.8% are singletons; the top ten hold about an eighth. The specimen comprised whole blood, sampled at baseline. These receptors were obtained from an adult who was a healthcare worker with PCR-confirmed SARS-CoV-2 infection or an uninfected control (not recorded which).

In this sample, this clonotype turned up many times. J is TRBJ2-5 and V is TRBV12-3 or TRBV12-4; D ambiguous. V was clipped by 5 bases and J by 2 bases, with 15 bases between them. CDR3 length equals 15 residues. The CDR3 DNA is TGTGCCAGCAGTCCGCTCGGCGGACCGCAAGAGACCCAGTACTTC. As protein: CASSPLGGPQETQYF.

The CDR3 coding sequence is TGTGCCAGTAGTATGGGGGGAACGTACAATGAGCAGTTCTTC. Encoded protein: CASSMGGTYNEQFF. The chain joins TRBV19 to TRBJ2-1, with D possibly matching TRBD2 (6 bases). The germline CDR1 and CDR2 sequences are LNHDA and SQIVND (reference sequence). Deletions cut 3 bases from V and 4 bases from J, with 10 bases between. CDR3 size: 14 residues.

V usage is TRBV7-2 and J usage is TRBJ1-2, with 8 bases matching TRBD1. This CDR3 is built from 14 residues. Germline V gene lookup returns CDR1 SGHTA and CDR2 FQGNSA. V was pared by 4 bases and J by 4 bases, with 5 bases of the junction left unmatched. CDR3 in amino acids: CASSSSGTGYGYTF. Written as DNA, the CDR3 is TGTGCCAGCAGCTCGAGCGGGACAGGCTATGGCTACACCTTC.

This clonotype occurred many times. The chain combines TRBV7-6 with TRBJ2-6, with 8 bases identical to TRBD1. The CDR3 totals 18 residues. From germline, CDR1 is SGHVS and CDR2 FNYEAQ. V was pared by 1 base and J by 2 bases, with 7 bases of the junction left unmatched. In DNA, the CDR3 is TGTGCCAGCAGCTTAGAGGTCCAGGGGGCGGCTGGGGCCAACGTCCTGACTTTC. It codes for CASSLEVQGAAGANVLTF. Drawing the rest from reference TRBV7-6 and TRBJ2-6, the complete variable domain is GAGVSQSPRYKVTKRGQDVALRCDPISGHVSLYWYRQALGQGPEFLTYFNYEAQQDKSGLPNDRFSAERPEGSISTLTIQRTEQRDSAMYRCASSLEVQGAAGANVLTFGAGSRLTVL.

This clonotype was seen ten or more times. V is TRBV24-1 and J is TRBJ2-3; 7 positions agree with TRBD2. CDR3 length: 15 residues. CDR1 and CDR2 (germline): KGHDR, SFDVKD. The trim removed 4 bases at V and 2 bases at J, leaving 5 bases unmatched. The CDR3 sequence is CATSDPSGFTDTQYF. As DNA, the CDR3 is TGTGCCACCAGTGACCCTAGCGGTTTCACAGATACGCAGTATTTT.

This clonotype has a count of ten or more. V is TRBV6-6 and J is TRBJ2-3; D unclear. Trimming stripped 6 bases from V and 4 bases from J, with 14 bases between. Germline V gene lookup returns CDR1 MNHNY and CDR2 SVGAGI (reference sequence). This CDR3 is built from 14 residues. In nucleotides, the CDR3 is TGTGCCAGCAGGCCTGGACCCTTAGCAGATACGCAGTATTTT. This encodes CASRPGPLADTQYF.

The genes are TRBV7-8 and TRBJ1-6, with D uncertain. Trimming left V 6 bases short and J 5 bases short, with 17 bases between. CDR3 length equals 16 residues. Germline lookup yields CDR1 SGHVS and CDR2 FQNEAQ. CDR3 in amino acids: CASSPNNLRDNSPLHF. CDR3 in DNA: TGTGCCAGCAGTCCGAACAATCTGAGGGATAATTCACCCCTCCACTTT.

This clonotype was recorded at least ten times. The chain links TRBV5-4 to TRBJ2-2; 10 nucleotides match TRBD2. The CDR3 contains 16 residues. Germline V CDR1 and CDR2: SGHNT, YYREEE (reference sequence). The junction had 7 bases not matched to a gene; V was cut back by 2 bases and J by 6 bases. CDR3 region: CASSFDVSGRAGELFF. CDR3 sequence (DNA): TGTGCCAGCAGCTTTGATGTCAGCGGGAGGGCCGGGGAGCTGTTTTTT.